What follows are 23 T cell receptor beta chains derived from one specimen sequenced in a study of a mutant IDH1 vaccine in newly diagnosed glioma. The time point here: baseline, week 1 (first vaccination visit). Treatment defined: pre-vaccination baseline after standard-of-care therapy. TCRdb keeps only in-frame clones here, not all; method: immunoSEQ multiplex PCR. The sample has roughly 68,000 clones; 79% are singletons. Specimen: PBMCs, collected from a glioma patient treated with radiotherapy, temozolomide or both. Source of these receptors: a man aged 45-65 years with glioma.

A word on this clone: At one end, the junction sequence differs from germline, possibly due to a read error. The rearrangement joins TRBV5-1 to TRBJ2-1; tentative D call: TRBD2 (6 bases). The CDR3 length is 15 residues. Germline V gene lookup returns CDR1 SGHRS and CDR2 YFSETQ. The CDR3 nucleotides read TGCGCCAGTTTTTTCGACCGGGACTCCAACAATGAGCAGTTCTTC. Translated: CASFFDRDSNNEQFF.

The rearrangement joins TRBV7-9 to TRBJ1-1; D uncertain. CDR1 SEHNR and CDR2 FQNEAQ come from the germline V gene (reference sequence). Trimming took 3 bases from V and 2 from J, leaving 10 bases between them. The CDR3 has 14 amino acids. The CDR3, as DNA: TGTGCCAGCAGCTTTTGGGAGAGCAACACTGAAGCTTTCTTT. Protein: CASSFWESNTEAFF.

The gene calls are TRBV6-6 and TRBJ2-5; D gene uncertain. V was clipped by 4 bases and J by 0 bases, with 6 bases between them. CDR1 is MNHNY and CDR2 is SVGAGI in the germline V gene (reference sequence). The CDR3 is 13 residues long. The CDR3: CASSLEYQETQYF. Written as DNA, the CDR3 is TGTGCCAGCAGTTTGGAGTACCAAGAGACCCAGTACTTC.

This chain connects TRBV14 to TRBJ2-6; D possibly corresponds to TRBD2 (5 bases). Germline values: CDR1 SGHDN, CDR2 FVKESK. Trimming shortened V by 6 bases and J by 2 bases, and 5 bases separated the two germline ends. This CDR3 is 13 amino acids long. The CDR3 DNA reads as TGTGCCAGCAGGAGGGCTGGGGCCAACGTCCTGACTTTC. This sequence encodes CASRRAGANVLTF.

The chain couples TRBV5-6 to TRBJ1-5; D remains unclear. CDR1 and CDR2 from the germline V gene are SGHDT and YYEEEE. The CDR3 sequence is 12 residues long. Trimming pared 1 base from V and 5 bases from J, leaving 4 bases between. CDR3 in DNA: TGTGCCAGCAGCTTGAGAGATCAGCCCCAGCATTTT. Encoded protein: CASSLRDQPQHF.

V gene TRBV7-3 combines with J gene TRBJ1-1; D might be TRBD1 (5 bases). The length of the CDR3 is 15 residues. V lost 5 bases and J 1 base, leaving 14 bases between the germline ends. The germline V gene has CDR1 SGHTA and CDR2 FQGTGA. CDR3 region: CASSLGGRWNTEAFF. For the CDR3, the DNA is TGTGCCAGCAGCCTCGGGGGGAGGTGGAACACTGAAGCTTTCTTT.

The gene calls are TRBV5-4 and TRBJ2-1; unclear D gene. The CDR3 has 15 residues. Trimming pared 1 base from V and 0 bases from J, leaving 8 bases between. CDR1 and CDR2 from the germline V gene are SGHNT and YYREEE (reference sequence). CDR3 nucleotide sequence: TGTGCCAGCAGCTTGACGGCACACTCCTACAATGAGCAGTTCTTC. It yields the protein CASSLTAHSYNEQFF.

CDR3 sequence: CSARPGDEQFF. The CDR3 nucleotides read TGCAGTGCTAGACCGGGGGATGAGCAGTTCTTC. The chain links TRBV20-1 to TRBJ2-1; TRBD2 might be the D (6 bases). CDR1 is DFQATT and CDR2 is SNEGSKA in the germline V gene (reference sequence). V gave up 2 bases and J gave up 8 bases, with 7 bases separating them. The CDR3 has 11 residues.

The chain uses TRBV9 and TRBJ1-5; D is ambiguous. Trimming stripped 0 bases from V and 5 bases from J, with 6 bases between. CDR1 is SGDLS and CDR2 is YYNGEE in the germline V gene. The CDR3 consists of 13 residues. The CDR3 protein is CASSVDGHQPQHF. As DNA, the CDR3 is TGTGCCAGCAGCGTAGACGGTCATCAGCCCCAGCATTTT.

The V call is TRBV2, the J call TRBJ1-1; TRBD1 aligns across 10 bases. V gave up 6 bases and J gave up 7 bases; unmatched junction bases: 14. Germline lookup yields CDR1 SNHLY and CDR2 FYNNEI. The CDR3 is 16 amino acids. The DNA for the CDR3 is TGTGCCAGCAGCCGACAGGGGGCGAGTCAGAGCGGTGAAGCTTTCTTT. Its protein is CASSRQGASQSGEAFF.

The chain combines TRBV11-3 with TRBJ2-5; 7 positions match TRBD2. With 5 bases clipped from V and 2 bases from J, the junction kept 8 bases outside the gene matches. Looked up from germline, CDR1 is SGHNT and CDR2 is YENEEA. The CDR3 runs 15 residues. The CDR3 spells CASSRPRGEQETQYF. CDR3 bases: TGTGCCAGCAGCCGACCCCGGGGGGAGCAAGAGACCCAGTACTTC.

The rearrangement joins TRBV28 to TRBJ1-2, with D perhaps matching TRBD1 (5 bases). Germline V gene lookup returns CDR1 MDHEN and CDR2 SYDVKM. The CDR3 loop spans 13 amino acids. Trimming removed 6 bases from V and 5 bases from J, with 13 bases in between. The chain's CDR3 is CASSPDSIYGYTF. CDR3 nucleotide sequence: TGTGCCAGCAGCCCCGACAGCATTTATGGCTACACCTTC.

V usage is TRBV2 and J usage is TRBJ1-6; maybe TRBD1 (6 bases). The V gene's germline CDR1 is SNHLY and CDR2 FYNNEI. This CDR3 contains 15 residues. V lost 7 bases to trimming and J lost 0 bases, with 10 bases between them. The CDR3 spells CASNRESSYNSPLHF. Here the CDR3 DNA reads TGTGCCAGCAACAGGGAAAGCTCCTATAATTCACCCCTCCACTTT.

The chain links TRBV29-1 to TRBJ2-1; D is possibly TRBD1 (6 bases). CDR1 is SQVTM, CDR2 ANQGSEA, per germline. Trimming took 5 bases from V and 5 from J, leaving 16 bases between them. CDR3 size: 14 residues. The CDR3 loop reads CSVHLDRRNNEQFF. DNA for the CDR3: TGCAGCGTTCATCTCGACAGGCGGAACAATGAGCAGTTCTTC.

V is TRBV4-1 and J is TRBJ1-4; D is possibly TRBD1 (6 bases). With 2 bases removed from V and 8 bases from J, the gap between germline ends came to 15 bases. Germline lookup yields CDR1 MGHRA and CDR2 YSYEKL. The CDR3 consists of 15 residues. This CDR3 is CASSQQRGFGEKLFF. As DNA, the CDR3 is TGCGCCAGCAGCCAACAAAGGGGGTTTGGGGAAAAACTGTTTTTT.

The gene calls are TRBV2 and TRBJ2-5; D may be TRBD1 or TRBD2 (5 bases each). V lost 10 bases and J lost 5, with 17 bases in between. This CDR3 spans 13 amino acids. CDR1 and CDR2 from the germline V gene are SNHLY and FYNNEI. The CDR3 coding sequence is TGTGCCACCACTGGGGGACGGCGGGAGACCCAGTACTTC. Protein sequence: CATTGGRRETQYF.

The chain is built from TRBV4-1 and TRBJ1-3, with TRBD1 matching 7 bases. Germline V CDR1 and CDR2: MGHRA, YSYEKL. This CDR3 spans 17 amino acids. Trimming removed 3 bases from V and 3 bases from J; junction bases left unmatched: 11. The CDR3 protein is CASSHEVGQAGGNTIYF. The CDR3 nucleotides are TGCGCCAGCAGCCACGAAGTCGGACAGGCCGGTGGAAACACCATATATTTT.

This clone was found a few times. The V and J genes are TRBV6-6 and TRBJ1-5; a weak D match, TRBD1 (5 bases). CDR3 length equals 15 residues. Per the germline V gene, CDR1 is MNHNY and CDR2 is SVGAGI (reference sequence). Trimming left V 11 bases short and J 0 bases short, with 17 bases between. CDR3 sequence: CAAGPGPYSNQPQHF. CDR3 DNA sequence: TGTGCCGCTGGACCGGGACCTTATAGCAATCAGCCCCAGCATTTT.

The chain joins TRBV4-2 to TRBJ2-2, with 7 bases lining up with TRBD1. The CDR3 has 15 amino acids. V gave up 4 bases and J gave up 2 bases; unmatched junction bases: 4. Germline loops: CDR1 LGHNA, CDR2 YNFKEQ. The CDR3 DNA sequence: TGTGCCAGCAGCCCAGGGGGTGGAAACACCGGGGAGCTGTTTTTT. Its protein is CASSPGGGNTGELFF.

V is TRBV4-3 and J is TRBJ2-5, with unresolved D. Between the trimmed V and J ends, which lost 2 bases and 5 bases, there was a span of 9 bases. Per the germline V gene, CDR1 is LGHNA and CDR2 is YSLEER. The CDR3 loop spans 13 amino acids. CDR3 loop: CASSQRSWETQYF. In DNA, the CDR3 is TGCGCCAGCAGCCAACGTAGCTGGGAGACCCAGTACTTC.

J is TRBJ2-2 and V is TRBV30; D ambiguous. CDR3 length equals 14 residues. The germline V gene has CDR1 GTSNPN and CDR2 SVGIG (reference sequence). Trimming stripped 0 bases from V and 4 bases from J, with 9 bases between. The CDR3 coding sequence is TGTGCCTGGAGTGTAAGGGCGGCCACCGGGGAGCTGTTTTTT. Translation gives CAWSVRAATGELFF.

This clone was picked up one time. This chain links TRBV6-6 with TRBJ1-2, with TRBD1 identical over 7 bases. Trimming took 6 bases from V and 6 from J; bases not matched to a gene: 7. Germline values: CDR1 MNHNY, CDR2 SVGAGI (reference sequence). This CDR3 has 13 residues. The CDR3 bases are TGTGCCAGCAGCCCTTCAGGGGGGGATGGCTACACCTTC. It codes for CASSPSGGDGYTF.

The chain links TRBV19 to TRBJ2-5; the match to TRBD2 covers 15 bases. V trimming: 7 bases; J trimming: 5 bases; junction bases outside the gene matches: 8. There are 16 residues in the CDR3. CDR1 LNHDA and CDR2 SQIVND come from the germline V gene (reference sequence). The CDR3 loop is CASNTGLAGGWETQYF. In DNA, the CDR3 is TGTGCCAGTAATACGGGACTAGCGGGGGGCTGGGAGACCCAGTACTTC.